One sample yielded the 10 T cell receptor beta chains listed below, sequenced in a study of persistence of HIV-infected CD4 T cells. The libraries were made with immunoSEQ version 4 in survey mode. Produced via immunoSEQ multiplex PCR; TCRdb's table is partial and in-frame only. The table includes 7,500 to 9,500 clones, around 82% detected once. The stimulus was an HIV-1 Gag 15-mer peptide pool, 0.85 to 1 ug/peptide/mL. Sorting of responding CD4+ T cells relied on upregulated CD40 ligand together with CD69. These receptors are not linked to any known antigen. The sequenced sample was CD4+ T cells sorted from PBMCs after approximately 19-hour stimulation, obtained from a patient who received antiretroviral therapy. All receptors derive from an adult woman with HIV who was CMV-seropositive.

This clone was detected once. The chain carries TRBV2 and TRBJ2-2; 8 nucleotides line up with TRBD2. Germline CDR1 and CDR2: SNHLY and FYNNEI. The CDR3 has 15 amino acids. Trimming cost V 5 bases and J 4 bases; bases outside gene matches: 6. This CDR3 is CASSSGSKGTGELFF. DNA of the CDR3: TGTGCCAGCAGTAGCGGGAGTAAGGGCACCGGGGAGCTGTTTTTT.

The CDR3 here is CASSRLLDKNYGYTF. The CDR3 coding sequence is TGTGCCAGCAGCCGGCTCCTGGACAAGAACTATGGCTACACCTTC. The J gene is TRBJ1-2, the V gene TRBV7-9, with TRBD1 as a possible D gene (5 bases). The CDR3 runs to 15 residues. Germline V gives CDR1 SEHNR, CDR2 FQNEAQ (reference sequence). Trimming removed 5 bases at V and 2 bases at J, with 15 bases between.

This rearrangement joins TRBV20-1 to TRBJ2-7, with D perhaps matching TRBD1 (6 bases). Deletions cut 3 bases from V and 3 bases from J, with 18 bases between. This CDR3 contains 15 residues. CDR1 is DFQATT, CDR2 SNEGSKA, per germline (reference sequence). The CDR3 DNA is TGCAGTGCTAGTAAGACAGGATCAGGGAACTACGAGCAGTACTTC. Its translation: CSASKTGSGNYEQYF.

Here the CDR3 reads CASSPGLAVSETQYF. The CDR3 coding sequence is TGTGCCAGCAGCCCCGGACTAGCGGTTTCTGAGACCCAGTACTTC. The chain combines TRBV7-9 with TRBJ2-5; 10 bases fit TRBD2. Germline assignment: CDR1 SEHNR and CDR2 FQNEAQ (reference sequence). V gave up 5 bases and J gave up 5 bases; unmatched junction bases: 8. This CDR3 spans 15 amino acids.

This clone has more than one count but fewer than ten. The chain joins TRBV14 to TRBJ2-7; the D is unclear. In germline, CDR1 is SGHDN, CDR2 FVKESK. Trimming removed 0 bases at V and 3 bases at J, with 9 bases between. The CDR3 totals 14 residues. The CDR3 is CASSQDLVSYEQYF. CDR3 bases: TGTGCCAGCAGCCAAGATTTGGTAAGCTACGAGCAGTACTTC. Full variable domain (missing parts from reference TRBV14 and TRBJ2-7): EAGVTQFPSHSVIEKGQTVTLRCDPISGHDNLYWYRRVMGKEIKFLLHFVKESKQDESGMPNNRFLAERTGGTYSTLKVQPAELEDSGVYFCASSQDLVSYEQYFGPGTRLTVT.

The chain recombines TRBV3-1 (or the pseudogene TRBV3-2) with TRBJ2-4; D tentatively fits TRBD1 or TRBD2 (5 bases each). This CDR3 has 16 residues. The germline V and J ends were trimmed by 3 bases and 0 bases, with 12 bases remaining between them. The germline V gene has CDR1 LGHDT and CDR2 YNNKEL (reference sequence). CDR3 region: CASSHGTGLAKNIQYF. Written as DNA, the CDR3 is TGTGCCAGCAGCCACGGGACCGGACTAGCCAAAAACATTCAGTACTTC.

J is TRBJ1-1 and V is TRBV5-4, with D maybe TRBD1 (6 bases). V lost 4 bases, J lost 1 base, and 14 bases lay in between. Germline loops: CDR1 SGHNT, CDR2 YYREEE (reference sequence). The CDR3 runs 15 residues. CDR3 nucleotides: TGTGCCAGCAGCCCTCCCCCGGGGGCGAACACTGAAGCTTTCTTT. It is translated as CASSPPPGANTEAFF.

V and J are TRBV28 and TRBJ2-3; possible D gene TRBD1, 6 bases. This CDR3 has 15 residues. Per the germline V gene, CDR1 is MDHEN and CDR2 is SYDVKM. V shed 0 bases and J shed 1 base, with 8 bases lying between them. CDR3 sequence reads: CASSLWAGGTDTQYF. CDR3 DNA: TGTGCCAGCAGTTTATGGGCAGGGGGCACAGATACGCAGTATTTT.

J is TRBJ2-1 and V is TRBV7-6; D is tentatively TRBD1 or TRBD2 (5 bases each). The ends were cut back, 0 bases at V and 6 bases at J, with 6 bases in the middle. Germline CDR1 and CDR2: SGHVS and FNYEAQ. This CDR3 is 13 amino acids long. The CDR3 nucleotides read TGTGCCAGCAGCTTAGCGAGGGGCAATGAGCAGTTCTTC. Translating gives CASSLARGNEQFF.

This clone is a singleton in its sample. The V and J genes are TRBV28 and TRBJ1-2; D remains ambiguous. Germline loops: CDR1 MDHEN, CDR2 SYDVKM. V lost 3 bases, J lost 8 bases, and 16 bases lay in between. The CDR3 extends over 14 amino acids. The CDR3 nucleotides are TGTGCCAGCAGTTTCGCATCGGAGCCTCGGGGCTACACCTTC. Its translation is CASSFASEPRGYTF.